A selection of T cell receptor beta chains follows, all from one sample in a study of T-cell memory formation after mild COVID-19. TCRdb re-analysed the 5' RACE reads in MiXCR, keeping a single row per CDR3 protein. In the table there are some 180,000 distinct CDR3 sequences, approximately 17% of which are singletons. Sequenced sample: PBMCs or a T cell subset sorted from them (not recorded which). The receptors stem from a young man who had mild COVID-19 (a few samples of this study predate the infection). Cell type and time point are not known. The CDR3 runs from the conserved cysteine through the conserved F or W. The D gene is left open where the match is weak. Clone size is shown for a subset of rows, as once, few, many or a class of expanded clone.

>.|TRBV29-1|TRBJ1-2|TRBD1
TGCAGCGTTGGAGGGGGCGGGCCGTATGGCTACACCTTC
CSVGGGGPYGYTF
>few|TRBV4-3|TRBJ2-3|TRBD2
TGCGCCAGCAGCCTAACCGGGAACGGGGGGGCAACAGATACGCAGTATTTT
CASSLTGNGGATDTQYF
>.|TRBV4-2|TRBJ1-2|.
TGTGCCAGCAGCCAAGCGACAGGAGACTATGGCTACACCTTC
CASSQATGDYGYTF
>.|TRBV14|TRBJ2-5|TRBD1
TGTGCCAGCAGCCGGGACAGAGGCCAGACCCAGTACTTC
CASSRDRGQTQYF
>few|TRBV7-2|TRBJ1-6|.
TGTGCCAGCAGCTTAAGGGGGGCCGAGAGCTCCTATAATTCACCCCTCCACTTT
CASSLRGAESSYNSPLHF
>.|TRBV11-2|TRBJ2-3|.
TGTGCCAGCAGCTTAGATCAGGGAGATACGCAGTATTTT
CASSLDQGDTQYF
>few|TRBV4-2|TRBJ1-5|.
TGTGCCAGCAGCCAGGGATTCAATCAGCCCCAGCATTTT
CASSQGFNQPQHF
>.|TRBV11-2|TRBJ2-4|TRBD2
TGTGCCAGCAGGCCGACGGGCGGGGGGAAAAACATTCAGTACTTC
CASRPTGGGKNIQYF
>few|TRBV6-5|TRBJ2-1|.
TGTGCCAGCAGTTACTCCGCCGGAGGGCGGCCCCTCTTCTTC
CASSYSAGGRPLFF
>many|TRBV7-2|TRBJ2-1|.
TGTGCCAGCAGCTCCATCGGGACACAACAGTTCTTC
CASSSIGTQQFF
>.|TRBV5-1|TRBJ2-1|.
TGCGCCAGCAGCTCTGGGGCGGCGGTATCCTACAATGAGCAGTTCTTC
CASSSGAAVSYNEQFF
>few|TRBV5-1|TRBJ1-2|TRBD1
TGCGCCAGCACCCCCGGACAGGGGTATGGCTACACCTTC
CASTPGQGYGYTF
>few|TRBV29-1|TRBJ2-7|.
TGCAGCGTTGGCCCAAACAGCTACGAGCAGTACTTC
CSVGPNSYEQYF
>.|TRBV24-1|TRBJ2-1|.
TGTGCCACCAGTGGTATGCGGGCGGTAAATGAGCAGTTCTTC
CATSGMRAVNEQFF
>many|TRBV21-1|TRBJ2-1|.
TGTGCCAGCAGGATGGAGGACAGGGGGAATGAGCAGTTCTTC
CASRMEDRGNEQFF
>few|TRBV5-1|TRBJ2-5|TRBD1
TGCGCCAGCGCGCCGACAGGGTTGGAGACCCAGTACTTC
CASAPTGLETQYF
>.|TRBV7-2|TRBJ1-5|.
TGTGCCAGCAGCCCAGACAGAAACAATCAGCCCCAGCATTTT
CASSPDRNNQPQHF
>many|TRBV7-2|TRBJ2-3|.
TGTGCCAGCAGCTTGGGGTGGGGGGGCCCAGATACGCAGTATTTT
CASSLGWGGPDTQYF
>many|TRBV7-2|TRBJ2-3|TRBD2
TGTGCCAGCAGCTTAGTTTCCAGCGGGGCAGTCATCGATACGCAGTATTTT
CASSLVSSGAVIDTQYF
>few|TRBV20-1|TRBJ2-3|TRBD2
TGCAGTGCTACCGGGACTAGCGGGGGGAGGACCACAGATACGCAGTATTTT
CSATGTSGGRTTDTQYF
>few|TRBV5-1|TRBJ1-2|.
TGCGCCAGCAGCTTAACCCGGGAAACTGGCTACACCTTC
CASSLTRETGYTF
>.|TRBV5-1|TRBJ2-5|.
TGCGCCAGCAGCTTGACTAGCCAACAAGAGACCCAGTACTTC
CASSLTSQQETQYF
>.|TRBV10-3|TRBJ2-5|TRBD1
TGTGCCACCCGACCGTTTGGAGGACAGGGTGAGACCCAGTACTTC
CATRPFGGQGETQYF
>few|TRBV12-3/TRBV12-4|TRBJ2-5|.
TGTGCCAGCAGATTAGGGCAGGGGGAGACCCAGTACTTC
CASRLGQGETQYF
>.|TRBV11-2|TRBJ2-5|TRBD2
TGTGCCAGCAGCTTAGCCAGACTAGCGGGGCAAGAGACCCAGTACTTC
CASSLARLAGQETQYF
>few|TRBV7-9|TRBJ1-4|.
TGTGCCAGCACCGCGGTGGGCGGGGGTGAAAAACTGTTTTTT
CASTAVGGGEKLFF